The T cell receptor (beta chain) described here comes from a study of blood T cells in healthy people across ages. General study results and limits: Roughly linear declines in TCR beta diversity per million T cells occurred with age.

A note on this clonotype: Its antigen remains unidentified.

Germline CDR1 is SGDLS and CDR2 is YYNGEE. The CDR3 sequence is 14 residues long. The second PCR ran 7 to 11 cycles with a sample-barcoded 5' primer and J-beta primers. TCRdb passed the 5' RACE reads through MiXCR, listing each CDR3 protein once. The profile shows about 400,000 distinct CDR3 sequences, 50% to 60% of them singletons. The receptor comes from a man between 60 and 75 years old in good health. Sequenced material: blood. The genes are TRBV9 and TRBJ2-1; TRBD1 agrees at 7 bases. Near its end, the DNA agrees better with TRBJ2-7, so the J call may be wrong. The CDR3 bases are TGTGCCAGCAGCGTAGGGCAGGGGGATAATGAGCAGTACTTC. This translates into CASSVGQGDNEQYF.